Below are 21 T cell receptor beta chains sequenced from a single sample in a study of T cell responses to AZD1222 COVID-19 vaccine (dated by TCRdb to 2020 to 2023). Libraries were constructed by the immunoSEQ multiplex PCR assay. The table comes from immuneACCESS by way of TCRdb, which keeps in-frame sequences with V and J called. Part of the clones is missing from these tables; in studies checked, under half for an unresolved V gene and the rest for unknown reasons. This sample gives 100,000 to 150,000 clones in total; around 92% of them show up just once. Roughly 1.4% of the sample goes to the ten largest clones. What the time point label conveys for this sample: baseline before first vaccination. The specimen was peripheral blood, collected on day 0 of AZD1222 vaccination. These receptors were taken from an adult in good health.

The rearrangement joins TRBV20-1 to TRBJ2-7, with D possibly being TRBD2 (6 bases). V was trimmed by 5 bases and J by 3 bases, leaving 8 bases between them. Germline CDR1 is DFQATT and CDR2 is SNEGSKA (reference sequence). The CDR3 extends over 11 amino acids. The CDR3 sequence is CSAGTFYEQYF. The CDR3 DNA sequence: TGCAGTGCTGGGACTTTCTACGAGCAGTACTTC.

The rearrangement links TRBV9 to TRBJ1-2; a possible D gene is TRBD1 (5 bases). Trimming took 0 bases from V and 4 from J, leaving 10 bases between them. There are 14 residues in the CDR3. Germline assignment: CDR1 SGDLS and CDR2 YYNGEE. The CDR3, as DNA: TGTGCCAGCAGCGTAGAGGAGGGGACCTATGGCTACACCTTC. It specifies CASSVEEGTYGYTF.

CDR3 protein: CASGRTAVYEQYF. The CDR3 nucleotides are TGTGCCAGCGGGCGGACAGCAGTCTACGAGCAGTACTTC. J is TRBJ2-7 and V is TRBV13, with a tentative D call TRBD1 (6 bases). The CDR3 has 13 residues. CDR1 is PRHDT and CDR2 is FYEKMQ in the germline V gene (reference sequence). Trimming removed 8 bases from V and 3 bases from J, with 14 bases in between.

The chain recombines TRBV28 with TRBJ2-7, with 10 bases fitting TRBD1. V shed 10 bases and J 1 base; nucleotides not matched to a gene: 4. Germline CDR1 and CDR2: MDHEN and SYDVKM. The CDR3 has 13 amino acids. The CDR3 coding sequence is TGTGCCATCACGGGACAGGGGTCCTACGAGCAGTACTTC. It codes for CAITGQGSYEQYF. The complete variable domain, with remaining parts taken from reference TRBV28 and TRBJ2-7, reads DVKVTQSSRYLVKRTGEKVFLECVQDMDHENMFWYRQDPGLGLRLIYFSYDVKMKEKGDIPEGYSVSREKKERFSLILESASTNQTSMYLCAITGQGSYEQYFGPGTRLTVT.

To note about this clone: Other DNA sequences in the sample encode the same CDR3. J is TRBJ1-1 and V is TRBV5-1; maybe TRBD1 (5 bases). Germline loops: CDR1 SGHRS, CDR2 YFSETQ. Trimming removed 4 bases from V and 1 base from J, with 8 bases in between. The CDR3 consists of 13 residues. The CDR3 nucleotides read TGCGCCAGCAGCCTCCAGGGGAACACTGAAGCTTTCTTT. Translating gives CASSLQGNTEAFF.

The chain recombines TRBV4-3 with TRBJ2-7; 16 bases are a match to TRBD2. The CDR3 runs to 16 residues. Germline loops: CDR1 LGHNA, CDR2 YSLEER. The J segment lost 2 bases and the V segment lost 4 bases, leaving 2 bases of the junction unmatched. The DNA for the CDR3 is TGCGCCAGCAGCCCGGGACTAGCGGGAGGGACCTACGAGCAGTACTTC. Its protein product is CASSPGLAGGTYEQYF.

The chain joins TRBV11-3 to TRBJ2-7, with D uncertain. This CDR3 has 15 amino acids. Trimming took off 3 bases at V and 0 bases at J, with 12 bases between the two ends. The germline gives CDR1 SGHNT, CDR2 YENEEA. Here the CDR3 reads CASSLGRRNSYEQYF. In DNA, the CDR3 is TGTGCCAGCAGCTTGGGCAGGCGGAACTCCTACGAGCAGTACTTC. Filled out from reference TRBV11-3 and TRBJ2-7, the complete variable domain reads EAGVVQSPRYKIIEKKQPVAFWCNPISGHNTLYWYLQNLGQGPELLIRYENEEAVDDSQLPKDRFSAERLKGVDSTLKIQPAELGDSAVYLCASSLGRRNSYEQYFGPGTRLTVT.

The chain uses TRBV5-1 and TRBJ2-7, with 8 nucleotides matching TRBD1. Trimming took 2 bases from V and 6 from J; bases not matched to a gene: 4. The CDR3 is 13 residues long. Germline values: CDR1 SGHRS, CDR2 YFSETQ. The chain's CDR3 is CASSLGQGGEQYF. The CDR3 coding sequence is TGCGCCAGCAGCTTAGGACAGGGCGGCGAGCAGTACTTC.

This clone was seen just once. V is TRBV5-1 and J is TRBJ2-7; 7 nucleotides align to TRBD1. V was pared by 5 bases and J by 0 bases, with 8 bases of the junction left unmatched. The germline V gene has CDR1 SGHRS and CDR2 YFSETQ. The CDR3 totals 15 residues. The CDR3 spells CASREGTAISYEQYF. The CDR3 coding sequence is TGCGCCAGCAGGGAAGGGACAGCCATCTCCTACGAGCAGTACTTC.

The V gene is TRBV6-4, the J gene TRBJ2-2; tentative D call: TRBD1 (5 bases). The CDR3 has 13 amino acids. CDR1 is MRHNA and CDR2 is SNTAGT in the germline V gene. Trimming removed 4 bases at V and 3 bases at J, with 6 bases between. The CDR3 here is CASSGTYTGELFF. The CDR3 DNA is TGTGCCAGCAGTGGGACATACACCGGGGAGCTGTTTTTT.

The rearrangement joins TRBV6-5 to TRBJ2-2; 15 bases are a match to TRBD2. After removal of 6 bases from V and 4 bases from J, the junction contained 0 bases not matched to a gene. Germline CDR1 MNHEY, CDR2 SVGAGI. The CDR3 spans 15 residues. Here the CDR3 reads CASRGLAGGTGELFF. The CDR3 DNA sequence: TGTGCCAGCAGGGGACTAGCGGGAGGCACCGGGGAGCTGTTTTTT.

The chain uses TRBV27 and TRBJ1-5, with a weak D call TRBD1 (5 bases). The CDR3 runs 13 residues. Germline V lookup: CDR1 MNHEY, CDR2 SMNVEV (reference sequence). V lost 3 bases and J 7 bases, leaving 10 bases between the germline ends. In DNA form, the CDR3 reads TGTGCCAGCAGTTTCACAGGACCCCAGCCCCAGCATTTT. It is translated as CASSFTGPQPQHF.

The chain carries TRBV29-1 and TRBJ2-2; TRBD2 matches at 7 bases. Trimming removed 6 bases from V and 1 base from J; junction bases left unmatched: 5. Germline V gives CDR1 SQVTM, CDR2 ANQGSEA. The CDR3 is made up of 14 amino acids. The DNA for the CDR3 is TGCAGCGTCGCGCGGGGGAGGAACACCGGGGAGCTGTTTTTT. Translated: CSVARGRNTGELFF.

The chain employs TRBV7-6 and TRBJ1-5; D might be TRBD1 (6 bases). Germline V CDR1 and CDR2: SGHVS, FNYEAQ. There are 14 residues in the CDR3. Trimming took 5 bases from V and 5 from J, leaving 13 bases between them. CDR3 nucleotides: TGTGCCAGCAGCCACTCGGGGGGCGATCAGCCCCAGCATTTT. Amino acids: CASSHSGGDQPQHF. The whole variable domain, filled in from reference TRBV7-6 and TRBJ1-5, reads GAGVSQSPRYKVTKRGQDVALRCDPISGHVSLYWYRQALGQGPEFLTYFNYEAQQDKSGLPNDRFSAERPEGSISTLTIQRTEQRDSAMYRCASSHSGGDQPQHFGDGTRLSIL.

The CDR3 sequence is CASSYSGVLTGNTIYF. The CDR3, as DNA: TGTGCCAGCAGTTATTCCGGGGTTTTGACTGGAAACACCATATATTTT. This sequence joins TRBV6-5 and TRBJ1-3; D gene unclear. Germline CDR1 is MNHEY and CDR2 is SVGAGI. Trimming cost V 3 bases and J 2 bases, with 14 bases left between them. This CDR3 is built from 16 residues.

This chain uses TRBV13 with TRBJ2-3; 15 bases line up with TRBD2. Germline-derived CDR1 and CDR2 are PRHDT and FYEKMQ (reference sequence). Trimming cost V 8 bases and J 2 bases; bases outside gene matches: 11. The CDR3 totals 18 residues. Here the CDR3 reads CASRGRTSGRGLTDTQYF. In DNA, the CDR3 is TGTGCCAGCCGCGGCAGGACTAGCGGGAGGGGACTCACAGATACGCAGTATTTT.

This chain uses TRBV5-8 with TRBJ2-1; D remains unclear. The CDR3 runs to 19 residues. Looked up from germline, CDR1 is SGHTS and CDR2 is YDEGEE. V lost 1 base and J lost 0, with 20 bases in between. The CDR3 DNA reads as TGTGCCAGCAGCTTGCTCTTAGGGTGGAAGGATGTCTCCTACAATGAGCAGTTCTTC. Amino acids: CASSLLLGWKDVSYNEQFF.

The chain uses TRBV12-3 or TRBV12-4 and TRBJ1-2, with 9 bases that match TRBD1. With 5 bases clipped from V and 9 bases from J, the junction kept 7 bases outside the gene matches. The CDR3 length is 13 residues. The CDR3, as DNA: TGTGCCAGCAGTATGGGACAGGGTTCGCGCTACACCTTC. This sequence encodes CASSMGQGSRYTF.

The V gene is TRBV9, the J gene TRBJ2-5; 7 bases agree with TRBD1. Germline V gives CDR1 SGDLS, CDR2 YYNGEE. This CDR3 is 14 amino acids long. The J segment lost 1 base and the V segment lost 4 bases, leaving 4 bases of the junction unmatched. The CDR3 spells CASSTRDSQETQYF. The CDR3 region has the DNA TGTGCCAGCAGCACCCGGGACAGCCAAGAGACCCAGTACTTC.

The rearrangement links TRBV9 to TRBJ2-4; possibly TRBD1 for D (5 bases). Per germline, CDR1 SGDLS and CDR2 YYNGEE. Trimming pared 4 bases from V and 6 bases from J, leaving 14 bases between. The CDR3 covers 14 residues. CDR3 loop: CASSPSTVINIQYF. The CDR3 nucleotides read TGTGCCAGCAGCCCTTCGACAGTAATAAACATTCAGTACTTC.

This clone was seen a single time. The chain has TRBV28 and TRBJ2-1; D is perhaps TRBD2 (6 bases). The V gene's germline CDR1 is MDHEN and CDR2 SYDVKM. V was shortened by 5 bases and J by 11 bases, with 19 bases between the two germline ends. The CDR3 runs 14 residues. This CDR3 is CASSPRDFLAKQFF. CDR3 sequence (DNA): TGTGCCAGCAGTCCCCGGGACTTCCTCGCGAAGCAGTTCTTC.